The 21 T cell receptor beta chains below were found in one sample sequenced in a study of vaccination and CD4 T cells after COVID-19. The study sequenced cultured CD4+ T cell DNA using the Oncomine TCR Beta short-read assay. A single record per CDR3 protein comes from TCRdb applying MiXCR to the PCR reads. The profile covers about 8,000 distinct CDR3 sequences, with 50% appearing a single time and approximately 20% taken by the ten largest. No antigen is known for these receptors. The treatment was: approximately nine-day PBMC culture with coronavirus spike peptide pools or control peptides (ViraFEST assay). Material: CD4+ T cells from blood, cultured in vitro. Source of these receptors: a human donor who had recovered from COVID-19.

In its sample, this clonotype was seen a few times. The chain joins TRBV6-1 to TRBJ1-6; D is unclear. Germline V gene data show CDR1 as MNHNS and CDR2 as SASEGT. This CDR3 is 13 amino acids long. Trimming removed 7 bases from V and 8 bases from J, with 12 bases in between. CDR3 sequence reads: CASTAIQHSPLHF. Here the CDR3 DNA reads TGTGCCAGCACGGCGATCCAGCATTCACCCCTCCACTTT.

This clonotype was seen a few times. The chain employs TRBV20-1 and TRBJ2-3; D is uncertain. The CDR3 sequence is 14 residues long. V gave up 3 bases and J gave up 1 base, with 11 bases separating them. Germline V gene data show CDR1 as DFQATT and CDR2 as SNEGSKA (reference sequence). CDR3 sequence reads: CSASGPGGTDTQYF. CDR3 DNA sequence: TGCAGTGCTAGCGGACCCGGCGGCACAGATACGCAGTATTTT.

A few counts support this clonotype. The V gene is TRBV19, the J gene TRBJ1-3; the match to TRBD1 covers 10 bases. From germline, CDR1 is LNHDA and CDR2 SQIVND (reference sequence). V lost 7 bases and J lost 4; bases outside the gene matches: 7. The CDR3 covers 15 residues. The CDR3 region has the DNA TGTGCCAGTATCTCCGGGACAGGGGTCGGAAACACCATATATTTT. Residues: CASISGTGVGNTIYF.

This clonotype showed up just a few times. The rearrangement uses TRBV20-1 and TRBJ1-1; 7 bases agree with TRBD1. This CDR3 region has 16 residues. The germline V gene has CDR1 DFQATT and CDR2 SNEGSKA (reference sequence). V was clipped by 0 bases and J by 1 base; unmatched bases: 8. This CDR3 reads CSARETGRLWNTEAFF. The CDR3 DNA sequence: TGCAGTGCTAGAGAGACAGGGAGGTTGTGGAACACTGAAGCTTTCTTT.

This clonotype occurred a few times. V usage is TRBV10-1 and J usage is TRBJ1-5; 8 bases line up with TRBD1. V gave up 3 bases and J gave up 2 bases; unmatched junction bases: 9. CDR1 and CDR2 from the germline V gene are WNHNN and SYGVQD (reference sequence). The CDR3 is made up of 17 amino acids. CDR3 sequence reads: CASSEPGQGSRNQPQHF. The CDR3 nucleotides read TGCGCCAGCAGTGAACCTGGACAGGGATCCCGCAATCAGCCCCAGCATTTT.

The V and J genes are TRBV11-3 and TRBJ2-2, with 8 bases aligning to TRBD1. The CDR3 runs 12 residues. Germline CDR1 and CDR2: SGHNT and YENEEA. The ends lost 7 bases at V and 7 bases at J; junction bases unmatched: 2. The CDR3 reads CASNRGNGELFF. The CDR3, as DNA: TGTGCCAGCAACAGGGGGAACGGGGAGCTGTTTTTT. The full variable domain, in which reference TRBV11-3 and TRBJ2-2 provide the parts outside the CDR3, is EAGVVQSPRYKIIEKKQPVAFWCNPISGHNTLYWYLQNLGQGPELLIRYENEEAVDDSQLPKDRFSAERLKGVDSTLKIQPAELGDSAVYLCASNRGNGELFFGEGSRLTVL.

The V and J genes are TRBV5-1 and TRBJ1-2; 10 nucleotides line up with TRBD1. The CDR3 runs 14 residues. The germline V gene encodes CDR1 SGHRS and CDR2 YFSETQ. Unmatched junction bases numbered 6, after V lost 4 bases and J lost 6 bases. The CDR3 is CASSPGQGRHGYTF. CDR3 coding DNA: TGCGCCAGCAGCCCGGGACAGGGGAGGCATGGCTACACCTTC.

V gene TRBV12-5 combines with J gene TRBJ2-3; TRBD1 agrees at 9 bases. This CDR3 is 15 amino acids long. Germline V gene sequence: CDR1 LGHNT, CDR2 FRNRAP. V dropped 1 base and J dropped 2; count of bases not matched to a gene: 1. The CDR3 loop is CASGLGDRDTDTQYF. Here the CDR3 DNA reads TGTGCTAGTGGTTTGGGGGACAGGGACACAGATACGCAGTATTTT. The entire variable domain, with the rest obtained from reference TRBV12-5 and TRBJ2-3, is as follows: DARVTQTPRHKVTEMGQEVTMRCQPILGHNTVFWYRQTMMQGLELLAYFRNRAPLDDSGMPKDRFSAEMPDATLATLKIQPSEPRDSAVYFCASGLGDRDTDTQYFGPGTRLTVL.

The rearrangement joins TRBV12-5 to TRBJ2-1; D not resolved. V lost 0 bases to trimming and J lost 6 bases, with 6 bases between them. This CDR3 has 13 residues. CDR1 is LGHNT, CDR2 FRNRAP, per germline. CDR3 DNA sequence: TGTGCTAGTGGTTTGGTAAGGACCAATGAGCAGTTCTTC. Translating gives CASGLVRTNEQFF.

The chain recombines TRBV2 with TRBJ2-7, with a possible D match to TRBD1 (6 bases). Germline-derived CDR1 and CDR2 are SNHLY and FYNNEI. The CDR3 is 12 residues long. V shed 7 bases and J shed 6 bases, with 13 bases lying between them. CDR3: CASMGAPGEQYF. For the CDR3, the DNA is TGTGCCAGCATGGGGGCCCCTGGCGAGCAGTACTTC.

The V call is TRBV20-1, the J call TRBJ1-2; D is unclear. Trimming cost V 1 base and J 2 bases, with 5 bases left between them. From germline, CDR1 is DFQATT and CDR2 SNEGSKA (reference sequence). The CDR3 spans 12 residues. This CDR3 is CSARGGNYGYTF. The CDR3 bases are TGCAGTGCTAGAGGCGGAAACTATGGCTACACCTTC.

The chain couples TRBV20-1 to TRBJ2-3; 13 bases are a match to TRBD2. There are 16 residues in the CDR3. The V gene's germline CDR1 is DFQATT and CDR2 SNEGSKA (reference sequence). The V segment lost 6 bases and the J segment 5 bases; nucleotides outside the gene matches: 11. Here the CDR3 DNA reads TGCAGTGCAACCCCTTGGACTAGCGGGAGAAGAGATACGCAGTATTTT. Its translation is CSATPWTSGRRDTQYF.

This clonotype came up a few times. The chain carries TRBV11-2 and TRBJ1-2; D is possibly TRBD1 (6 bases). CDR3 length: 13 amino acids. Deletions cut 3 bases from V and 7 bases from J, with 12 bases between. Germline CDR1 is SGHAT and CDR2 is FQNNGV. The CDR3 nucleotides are TGTGCCAGCAGCTTCCCCGAGGGGGGTGGCTACACCTTC. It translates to CASSFPEGGGYTF.

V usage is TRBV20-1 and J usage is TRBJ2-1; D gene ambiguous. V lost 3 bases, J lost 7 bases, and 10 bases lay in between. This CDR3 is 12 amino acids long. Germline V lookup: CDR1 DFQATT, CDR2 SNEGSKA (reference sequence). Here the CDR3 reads CSASHHGNEQFF. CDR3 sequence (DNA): TGCAGTGCTAGTCACCATGGGAATGAGCAGTTCTTC.

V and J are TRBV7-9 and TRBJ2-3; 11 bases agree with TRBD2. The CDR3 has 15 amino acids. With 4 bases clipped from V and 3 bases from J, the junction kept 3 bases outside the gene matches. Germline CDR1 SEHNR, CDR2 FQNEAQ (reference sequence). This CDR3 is CASSSLAGGTDTQYF. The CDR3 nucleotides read TGTGCCAGCAGCTCTCTAGCGGGAGGTACAGATACGCAGTATTTT.

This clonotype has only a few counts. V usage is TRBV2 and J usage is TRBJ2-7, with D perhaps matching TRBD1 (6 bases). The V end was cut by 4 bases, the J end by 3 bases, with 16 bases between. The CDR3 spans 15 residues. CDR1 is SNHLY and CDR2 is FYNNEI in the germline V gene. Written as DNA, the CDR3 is TGTGCCAGCAGTGTACAGAGCGGACAGAGCTACGAGCAGTACTTC. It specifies CASSVQSGQSYEQYF.

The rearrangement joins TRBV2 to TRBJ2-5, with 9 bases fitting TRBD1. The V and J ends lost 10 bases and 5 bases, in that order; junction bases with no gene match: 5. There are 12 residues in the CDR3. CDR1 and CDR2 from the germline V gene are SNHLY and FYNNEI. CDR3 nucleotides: TGTGCCACCGGACAGGGGTGGGAGACCCAGTACTTC. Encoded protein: CATGQGWETQYF. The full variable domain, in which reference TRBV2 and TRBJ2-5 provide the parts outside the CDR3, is EPEVTQTPSHQVTQMGQEVILRCVPISNHLYFYWYRQILGQKVEFLVSFYNNEISEKSEIFDDQFSVERPDGSNFTLKIRSTKLEDSAMYFCATGQGWETQYFGPGTRLLVL.

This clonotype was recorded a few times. CDR3 sequence (DNA): TGTGCCAGCAGTGGGCCGGGCAATCAGCCCCAGCATTTT. It codes for CASSGPGNQPQHF. The rearrangement uses TRBV27 and TRBJ1-5; D is uncertain. Germline CDR1 MNHEY, CDR2 SMNVEV (reference sequence). The CDR3 sequence is 13 residues long. Trimming shortened V by 5 bases and J by 2 bases, and 7 bases separated the two germline ends.

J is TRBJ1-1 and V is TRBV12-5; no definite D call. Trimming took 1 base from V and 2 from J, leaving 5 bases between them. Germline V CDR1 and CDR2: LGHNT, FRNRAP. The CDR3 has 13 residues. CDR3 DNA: TGTGCTAGTGGTTTGGACCCAAACACTGAAGCTTTCTTT. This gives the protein CASGLDPNTEAFF.

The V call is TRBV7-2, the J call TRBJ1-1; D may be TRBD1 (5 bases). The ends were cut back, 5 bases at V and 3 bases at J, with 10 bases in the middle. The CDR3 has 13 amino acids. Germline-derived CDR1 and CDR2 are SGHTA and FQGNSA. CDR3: CASSLVRDTEAFF. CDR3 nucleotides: TGTGCCAGCAGCCTCGTCAGGGACACTGAAGCTTTCTTT.

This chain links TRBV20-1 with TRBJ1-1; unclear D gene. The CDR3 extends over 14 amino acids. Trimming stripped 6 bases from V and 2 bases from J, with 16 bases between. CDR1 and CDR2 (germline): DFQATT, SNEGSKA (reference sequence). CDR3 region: CSAKKPDKNTEAFF. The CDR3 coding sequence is TGCAGTGCCAAAAAGCCAGACAAAAACACTGAAGCTTTCTTT.